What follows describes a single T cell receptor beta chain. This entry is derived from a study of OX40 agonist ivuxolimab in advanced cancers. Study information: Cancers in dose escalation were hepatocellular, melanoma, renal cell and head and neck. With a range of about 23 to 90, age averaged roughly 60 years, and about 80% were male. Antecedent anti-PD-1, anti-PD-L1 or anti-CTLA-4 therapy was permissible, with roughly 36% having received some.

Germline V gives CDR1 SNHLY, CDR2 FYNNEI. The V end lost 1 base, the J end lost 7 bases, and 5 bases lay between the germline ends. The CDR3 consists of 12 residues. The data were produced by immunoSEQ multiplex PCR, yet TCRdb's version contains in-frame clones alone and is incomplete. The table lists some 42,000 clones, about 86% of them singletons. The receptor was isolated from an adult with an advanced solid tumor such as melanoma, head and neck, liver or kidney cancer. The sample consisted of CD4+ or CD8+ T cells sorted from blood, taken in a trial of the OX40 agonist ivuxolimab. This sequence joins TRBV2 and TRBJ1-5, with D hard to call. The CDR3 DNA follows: TGTGCCAGCAGTGAAGGGGGACAGCCCCAGCATTTT. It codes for CASSEGGQPQHF. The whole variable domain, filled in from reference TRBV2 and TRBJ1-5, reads EPEVTQTPSHQVTQMGQEVILRCVPISNHLYFYWYRQILGQKVEFLVSFYNNEISEKSEIFDDQFSVERPDGSNFTLKIRSTKLEDSAMYFCASSEGGQPQHFGDGTRLSIL.